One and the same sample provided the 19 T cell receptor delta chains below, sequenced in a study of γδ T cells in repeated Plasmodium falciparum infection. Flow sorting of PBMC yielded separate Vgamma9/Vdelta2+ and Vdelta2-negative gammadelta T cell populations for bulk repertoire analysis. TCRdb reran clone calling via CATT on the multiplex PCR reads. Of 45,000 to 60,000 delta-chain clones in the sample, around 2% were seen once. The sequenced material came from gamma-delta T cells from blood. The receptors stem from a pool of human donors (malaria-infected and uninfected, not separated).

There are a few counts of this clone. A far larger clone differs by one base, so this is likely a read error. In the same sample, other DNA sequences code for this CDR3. Written as DNA, the CDR3 is TGTGCTTGTGACAGAGGGATACCCGATAAACTCATCTTT. This gives the protein CACDRGIPDKLIF. This chain uses TRDV2 with TRDJ1; 7 bases agree with TRDD3. In the absence of a J gene in TCRdb, the DNA was matched to germline to assign it here. The germline CDR1 and CDR2 sequences are GEAIGNYY and EKD. CDR3 length equals 13 residues.

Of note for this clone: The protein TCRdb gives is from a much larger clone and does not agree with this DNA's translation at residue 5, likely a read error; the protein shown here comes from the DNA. This CDR3 reads CACDSLGDRYTDKLIF. CDR3 nucleotide sequence: TGTGCCTGTGACTCACTGGGGGATAGGTACACCGATAAACTCATCTTT. The chain uses TRDV2 and TRDJ1; 11 bases line up with TRDD3. The J gene was missing in TCRdb and was found by matching the end of the DNA to germline. The CDR3 covers 16 residues. The germline gives CDR1 GEAIGNYY, CDR2 EKD. V gave up 3 bases and J gave up 0 bases; unmatched junction bases: 5.

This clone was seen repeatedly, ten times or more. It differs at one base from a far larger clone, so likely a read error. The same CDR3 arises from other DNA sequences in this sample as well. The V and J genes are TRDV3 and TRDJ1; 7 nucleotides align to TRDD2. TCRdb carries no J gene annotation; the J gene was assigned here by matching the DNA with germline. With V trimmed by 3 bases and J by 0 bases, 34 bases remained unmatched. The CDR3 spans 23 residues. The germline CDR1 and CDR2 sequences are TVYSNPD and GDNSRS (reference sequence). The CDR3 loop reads CAFPIPTISAKHRYRMYTDKLIF. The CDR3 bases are TGTGCCTTCCCCATTCCTACGATCTCGGCGAAGCATAGATACCGCATGTACACCGATAAACTCATCTTT.

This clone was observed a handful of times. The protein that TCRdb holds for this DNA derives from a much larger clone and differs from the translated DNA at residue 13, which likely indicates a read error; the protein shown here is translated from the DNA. CDR3: CALGELQLPTMRALGIRERANLEYLYTDKLIF. The CDR3 DNA sequence: TGTGCTCTTGGGGAACTACAACTTCCTACTATGAGGGCGTTGGGGATACGCGAGAGGGCAAATCTAGAGTACTTGTACACCGATAAACTCATCTTT. The chain employs TRDV1 and TRDJ1, with D maybe TRDD3 (9 bases). In the absence of a J gene in TCRdb, the DNA was matched to germline to assign it here. Trimming took 0 bases from V and 0 from J, leaving 59 bases between them. Per germline, CDR1 TSWWSYY and CDR2 QGS. The CDR3 has 32 residues.

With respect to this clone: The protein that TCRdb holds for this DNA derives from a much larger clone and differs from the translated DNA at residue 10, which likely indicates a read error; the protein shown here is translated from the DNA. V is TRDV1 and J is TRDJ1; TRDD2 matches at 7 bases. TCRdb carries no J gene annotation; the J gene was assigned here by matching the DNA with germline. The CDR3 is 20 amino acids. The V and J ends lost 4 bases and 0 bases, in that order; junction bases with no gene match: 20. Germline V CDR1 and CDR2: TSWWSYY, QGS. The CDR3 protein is CALGGVPTGPWRWYTDKLIF. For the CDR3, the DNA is TGTGCTCTTGGGGGAGTTCCTACAGGGCCCTGGAGATGGTACACCGATAAACTCATCTTT.

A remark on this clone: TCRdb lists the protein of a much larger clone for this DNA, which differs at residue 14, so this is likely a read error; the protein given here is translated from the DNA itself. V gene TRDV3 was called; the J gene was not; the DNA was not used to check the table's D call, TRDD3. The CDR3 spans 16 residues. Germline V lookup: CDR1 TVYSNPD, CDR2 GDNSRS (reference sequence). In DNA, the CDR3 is TGTGCCTTGTCGGGGGACTGGGGGACCTCCACCGATAAACCCATCTTT. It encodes CALSGDWGTSTDKPIF.

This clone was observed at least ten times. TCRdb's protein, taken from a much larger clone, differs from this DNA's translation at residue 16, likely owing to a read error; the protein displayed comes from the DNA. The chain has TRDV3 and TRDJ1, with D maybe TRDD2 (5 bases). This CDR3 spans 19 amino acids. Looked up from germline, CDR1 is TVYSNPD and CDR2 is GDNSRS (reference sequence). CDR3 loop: CASITLLPIFPSETDRLIF. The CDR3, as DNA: TGTGCCTCTATCACCCTACTTCCCATCTTCCCTTCGGAGACCGATAGACTCATCTTT. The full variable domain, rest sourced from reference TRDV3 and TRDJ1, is CDKVTQSSPDQTVASGSEVVLLCTYDTVYSNPDLFWYRIRPDYSFQFVFYGDNSRSEGADFTQGRFSVKHILTQKAFHLVISPVRTEDSATYYCASITLLPIFPSETDRLIFGKGTRVTVEP.

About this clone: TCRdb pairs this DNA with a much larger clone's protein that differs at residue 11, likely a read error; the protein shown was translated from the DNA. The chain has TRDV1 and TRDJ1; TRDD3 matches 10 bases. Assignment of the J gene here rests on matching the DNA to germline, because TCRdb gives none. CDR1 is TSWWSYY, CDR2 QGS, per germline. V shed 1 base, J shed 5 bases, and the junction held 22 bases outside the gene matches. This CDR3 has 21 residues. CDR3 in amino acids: CALGEPSFLIRGIRRVDKLIF. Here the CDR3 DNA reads TGTGCTCTTGGGGAACCCTCCTTTCTGATCCGGGGGATACGGAGAGTTGATAAACTCATCTTT.

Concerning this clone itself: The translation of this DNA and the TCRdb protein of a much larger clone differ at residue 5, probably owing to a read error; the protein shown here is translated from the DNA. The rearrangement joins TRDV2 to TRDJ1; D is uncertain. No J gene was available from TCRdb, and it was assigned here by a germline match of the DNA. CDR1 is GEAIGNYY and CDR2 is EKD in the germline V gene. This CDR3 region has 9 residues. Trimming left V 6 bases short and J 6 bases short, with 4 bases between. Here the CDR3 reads CACSNKLIF. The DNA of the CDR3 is TGTGCCTGTAGCAATAAACTCATCTTT.

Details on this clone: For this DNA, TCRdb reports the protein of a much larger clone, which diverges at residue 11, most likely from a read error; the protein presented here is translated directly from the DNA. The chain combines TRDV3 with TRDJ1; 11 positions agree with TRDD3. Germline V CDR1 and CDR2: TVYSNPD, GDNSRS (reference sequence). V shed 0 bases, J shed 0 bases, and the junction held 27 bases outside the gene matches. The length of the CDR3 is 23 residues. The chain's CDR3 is CAFRLYPTLKRWGIPKYTDKLIF. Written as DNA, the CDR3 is TGTGCCTTTAGGCTGTACCCTACGCTGAAACGCTGGGGGATACCGAAGTACACCGATAAACTCATCTTT. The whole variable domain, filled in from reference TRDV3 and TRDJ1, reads CDKVTQSSPDQTVASGSEVVLLCTYDTVYSNPDLFWYRIRPDYSFQFVFYGDNSRSEGADFTQGRFSVKHILTQKAFHLVISPVRTEDSATYYCAFRLYPTLKRWGIPKYTDKLIFGKGTRVTVEP.

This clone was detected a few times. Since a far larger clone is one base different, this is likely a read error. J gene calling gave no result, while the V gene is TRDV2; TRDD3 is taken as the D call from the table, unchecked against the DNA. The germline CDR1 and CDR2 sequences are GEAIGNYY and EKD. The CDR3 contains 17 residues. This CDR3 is CACDLLGDTMRPDKLIF. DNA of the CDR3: TGTGCCTGTGACCTACTGGGGGATACGATGAGGCCCGATAAGCTCATCTTT.

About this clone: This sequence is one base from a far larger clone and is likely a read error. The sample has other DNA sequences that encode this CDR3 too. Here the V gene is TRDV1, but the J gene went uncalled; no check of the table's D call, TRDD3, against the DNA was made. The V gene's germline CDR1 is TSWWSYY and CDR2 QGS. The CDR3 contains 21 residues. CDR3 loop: CALGESSRFLHFGGYTDKLIF. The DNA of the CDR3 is TGTGCTCTTGGGGAATCCTCCCGATTCCTACATTTTGGGGGTTACACCGATAAACTCATCTTC.

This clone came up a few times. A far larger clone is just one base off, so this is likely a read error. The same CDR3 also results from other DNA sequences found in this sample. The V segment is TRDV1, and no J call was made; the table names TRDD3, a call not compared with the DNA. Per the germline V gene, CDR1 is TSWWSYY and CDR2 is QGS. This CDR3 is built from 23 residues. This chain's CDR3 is CALGEGSFPSFVLGDGYTDKLIF. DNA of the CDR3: TGTGCTCTTGGGGAAGGTTCTTTCCCTTCGTTCGTACTGGGGGATGGATACACCGATAAACTCATCTTC.

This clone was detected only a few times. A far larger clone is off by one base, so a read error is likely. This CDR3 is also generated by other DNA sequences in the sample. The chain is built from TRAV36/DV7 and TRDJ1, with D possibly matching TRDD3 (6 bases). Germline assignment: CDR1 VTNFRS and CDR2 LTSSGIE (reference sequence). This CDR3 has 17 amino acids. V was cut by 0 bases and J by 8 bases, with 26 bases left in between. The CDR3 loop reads CAVEAPLRGGRDDKLIF. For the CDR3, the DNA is TGTGCTGTGGAGGCCCCTCTACGTGGGGGCCGCGACGACAAACTCATCTTT.

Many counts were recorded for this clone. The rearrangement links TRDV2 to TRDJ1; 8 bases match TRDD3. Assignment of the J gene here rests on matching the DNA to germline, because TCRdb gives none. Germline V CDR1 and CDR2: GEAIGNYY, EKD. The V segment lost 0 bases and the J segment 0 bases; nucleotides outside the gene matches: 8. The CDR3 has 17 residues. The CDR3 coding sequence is TGTGCCTGTGACACCTTGGGGGATTCTCTGTACACCGATAAACTCATCTTT. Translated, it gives CACDTLGDSLYTDKLIF.

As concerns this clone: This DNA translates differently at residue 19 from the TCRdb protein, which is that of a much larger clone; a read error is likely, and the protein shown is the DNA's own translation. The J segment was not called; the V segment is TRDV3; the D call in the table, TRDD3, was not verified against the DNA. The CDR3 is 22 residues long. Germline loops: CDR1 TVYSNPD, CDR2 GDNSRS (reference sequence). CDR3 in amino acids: CACRRPSSKGLYWGTGYDNLIF. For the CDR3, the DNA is TGTGCCTGTCGAAGGCCTTCCTCAAAGGGCCTGTACTGGGGGACCGGATACGATAACCTCATCTTT.

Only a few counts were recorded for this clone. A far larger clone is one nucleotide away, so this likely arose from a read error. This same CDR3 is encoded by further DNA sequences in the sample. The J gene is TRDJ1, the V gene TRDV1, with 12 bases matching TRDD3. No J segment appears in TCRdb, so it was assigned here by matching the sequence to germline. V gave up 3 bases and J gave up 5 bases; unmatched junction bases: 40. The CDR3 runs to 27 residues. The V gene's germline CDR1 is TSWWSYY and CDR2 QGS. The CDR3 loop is CALGDPRSGLPTYFYWGILTGSDKLIF. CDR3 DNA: TGTGCTCTTGGGGACCCCCGGTCCGGCCTTCCCACGTACTTCTACTGGGGGATACTGACAGGTTCTGATAAACTCATCTTT.

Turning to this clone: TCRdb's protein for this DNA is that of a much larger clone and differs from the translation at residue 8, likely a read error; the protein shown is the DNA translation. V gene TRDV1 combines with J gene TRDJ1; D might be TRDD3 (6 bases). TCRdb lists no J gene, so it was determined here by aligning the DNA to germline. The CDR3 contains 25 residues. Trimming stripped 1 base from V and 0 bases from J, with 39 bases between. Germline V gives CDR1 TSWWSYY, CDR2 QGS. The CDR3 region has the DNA TGTGCTCTTGGGGAACCTCATTACCTACGGGGTTCGTTACGCTGGGGAGCCTCCTACACCGATAAACTCATCTTT. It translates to CALGEPHYLRGSLRWGASYTDKLIF.

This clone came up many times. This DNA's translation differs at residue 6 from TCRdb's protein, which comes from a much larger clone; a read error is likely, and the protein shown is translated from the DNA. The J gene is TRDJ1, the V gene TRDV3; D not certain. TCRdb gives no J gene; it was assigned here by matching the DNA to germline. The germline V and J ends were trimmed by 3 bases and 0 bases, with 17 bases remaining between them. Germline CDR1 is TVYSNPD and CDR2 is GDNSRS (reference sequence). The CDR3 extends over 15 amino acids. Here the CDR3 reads CAFPYSAYYTDKLIF. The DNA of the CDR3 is TGTGCCTTCCCATACTCTGCTTATTACACCGATAAACTCATCTTT.